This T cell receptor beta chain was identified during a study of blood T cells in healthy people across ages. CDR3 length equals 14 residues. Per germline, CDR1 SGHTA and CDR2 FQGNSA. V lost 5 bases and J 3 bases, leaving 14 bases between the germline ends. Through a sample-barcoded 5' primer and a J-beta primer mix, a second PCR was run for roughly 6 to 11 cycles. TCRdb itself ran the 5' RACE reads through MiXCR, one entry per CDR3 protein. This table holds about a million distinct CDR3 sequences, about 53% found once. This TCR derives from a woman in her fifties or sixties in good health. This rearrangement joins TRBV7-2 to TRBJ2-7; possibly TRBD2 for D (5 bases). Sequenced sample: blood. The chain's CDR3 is CASSPTGDYYEQYF. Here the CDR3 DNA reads TGTGCCAGCAGCCCGACGGGCGACTACTACGAGCAGTACTTC.